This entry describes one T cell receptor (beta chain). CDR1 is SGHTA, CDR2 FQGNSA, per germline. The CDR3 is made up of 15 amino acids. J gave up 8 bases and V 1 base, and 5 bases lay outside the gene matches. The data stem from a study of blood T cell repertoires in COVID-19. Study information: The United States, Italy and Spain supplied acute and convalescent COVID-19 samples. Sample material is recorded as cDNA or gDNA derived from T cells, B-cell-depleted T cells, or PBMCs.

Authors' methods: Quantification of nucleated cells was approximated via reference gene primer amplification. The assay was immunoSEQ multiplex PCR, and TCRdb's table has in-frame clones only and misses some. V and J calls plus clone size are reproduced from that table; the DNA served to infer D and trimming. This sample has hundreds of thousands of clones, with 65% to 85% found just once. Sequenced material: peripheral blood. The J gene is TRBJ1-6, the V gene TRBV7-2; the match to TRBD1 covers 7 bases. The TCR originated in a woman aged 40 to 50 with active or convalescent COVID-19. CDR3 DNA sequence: TGTGCCAGCAGCTTAGACGCCAGGGGGTATTCACCCCTCCACTTT. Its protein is CASSLDARGYSPLHF.